In its sample, the clone carrying this T cell receptor beta chain was seen once. J lost 5 bases, V lost 1 base, and 8 bases had no gene match. Germline values: CDR1 SGHAT, CDR2 FQNNGV. The CDR3 is 17 amino acids. The sample is drawn from a study of blood T cell repertoires in COVID-19. Overall study: Italy, Spain and the United States were the sources of the convalescent and acute COVID-19 samples. Sample material is recorded as cDNA or gDNA derived from T cells, B-cell-depleted T cells, or PBMCs.

Source study methods: Amplification from reference gene primers served as the basis for estimated nucleated cell counts. Repertoires were generated with immunoSEQ multiplex PCR, while TCRdb's copy carries only in-frame clones and drops some. That table gives V, J and clone size, and the DNA gave D and trimming. The table lists about 94,000 clones, about 80% of them singletons. Sequenced: peripheral blood. The chain combines TRBV11-2 with TRBJ2-2, with 9 bases lining up with TRBD2. This receptor was taken from a man between 60 and 70 years old with acute or convalescent COVID-19. The CDR3 here is CASSLGGASGDTGELFF. The CDR3 region has the DNA TGTGCCAGCAGCTTAGGAGGGGCTAGCGGGGATACCGGGGAGCTGTTTTTT.